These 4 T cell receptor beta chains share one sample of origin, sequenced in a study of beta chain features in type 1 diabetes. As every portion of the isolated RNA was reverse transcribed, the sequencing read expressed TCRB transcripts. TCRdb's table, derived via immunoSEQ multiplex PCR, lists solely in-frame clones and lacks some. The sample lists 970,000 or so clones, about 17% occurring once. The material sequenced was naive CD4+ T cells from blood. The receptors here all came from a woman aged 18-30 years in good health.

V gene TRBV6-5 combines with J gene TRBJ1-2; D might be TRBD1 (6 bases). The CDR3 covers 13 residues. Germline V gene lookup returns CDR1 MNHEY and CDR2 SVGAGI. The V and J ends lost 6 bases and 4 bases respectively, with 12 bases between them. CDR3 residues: CASRRSGAYGYTF. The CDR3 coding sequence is TGTGCCAGCAGACGCTCAGGGGCCTATGGCTACACCTTC.

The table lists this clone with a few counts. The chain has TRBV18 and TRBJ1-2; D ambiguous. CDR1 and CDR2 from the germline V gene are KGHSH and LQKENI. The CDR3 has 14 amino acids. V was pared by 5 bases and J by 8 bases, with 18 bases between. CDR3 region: CASSEGEASRGYTF. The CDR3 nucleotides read TGTGCCAGCTCAGAAGGAGAAGCCTCTCGAGGCTACACCTTC.

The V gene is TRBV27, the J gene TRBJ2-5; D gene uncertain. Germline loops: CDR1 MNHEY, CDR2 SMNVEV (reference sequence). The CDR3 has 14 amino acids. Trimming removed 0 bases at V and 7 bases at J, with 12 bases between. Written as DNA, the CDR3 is TGTGCCAGCAGTTTATCAGATGCTAGAGGGACCCAGTACTTC. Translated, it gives CASSLSDARGTQYF.

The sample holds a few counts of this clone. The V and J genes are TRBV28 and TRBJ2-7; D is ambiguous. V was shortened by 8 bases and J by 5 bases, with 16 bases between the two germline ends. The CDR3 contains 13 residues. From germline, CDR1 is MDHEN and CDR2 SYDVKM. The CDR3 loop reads CASHGSTRNEQYF. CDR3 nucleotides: TGTGCCAGCCACGGATCAACCAGGAACGAGCAGTACTTC.